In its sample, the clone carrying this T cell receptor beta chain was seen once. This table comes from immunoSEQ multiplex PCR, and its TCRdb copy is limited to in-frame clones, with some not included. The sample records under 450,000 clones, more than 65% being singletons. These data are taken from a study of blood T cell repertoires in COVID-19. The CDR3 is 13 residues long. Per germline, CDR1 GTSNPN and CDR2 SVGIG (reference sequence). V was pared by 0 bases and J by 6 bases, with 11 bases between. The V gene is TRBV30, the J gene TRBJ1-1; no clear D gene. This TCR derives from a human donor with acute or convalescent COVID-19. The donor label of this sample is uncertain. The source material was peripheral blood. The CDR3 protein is CAWSVGSRPEAFF. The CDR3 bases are TGTGCCTGGAGTGTGGGCAGCCGCCCTGAAGCTTTCTTT. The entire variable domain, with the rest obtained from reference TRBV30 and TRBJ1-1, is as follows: SQTIHQWPATLVQPVGSPLSLECTVEGTSNPNLYWYRQAAGRGLQLLFYSVGIGQISSEVPQNLSASRPQDRQFILSSKKLLLSDSGFYLCAWSVGSRPEAFFGQGTRLTVV.